These 26 T cell receptor beta chains were sequenced from one sample in a study of cytotoxic CD8 clonotypes in ibrutinib-treated CLL. The table came from immunoSEQ multiplex PCR; TCRdb's copy has only in-frame clones and leaves some out. The top ten hold about 8% of the sample, which has about 29,000 clones, approximately 85% seen once. Here the sequenced sample was PBMCs, taken after 24 months of ibrutinib treatment. Receptors were obtained from a human donor with chronic lymphocytic leukemia.

The chain couples TRBV13 to TRBJ2-1, with TRBD2 identical over 7 bases. This CDR3 is 15 amino acids long. J gave up 6 bases and V 5 bases, and 10 bases lay outside the gene matches. The V gene's germline CDR1 is PRHDT and CDR2 FYEKMQ (reference sequence). The CDR3 sequence: CASSLPAGLFNEQFF. CDR3 sequence (DNA): TGTGCCAGCAGCCTACCAGCGGGGTTGTTCAATGAGCAGTTCTTC. The full variable domain, completed using reference TRBV13 and TRBJ2-1, is AAGVIQSPRHLIKEKRETATLKCYPIPRHDTVYWYQQGPGQDPQFLISFYEKMQSDKGSIPDRFSAQQFSDYHSELNMSSLELGDSALYFCASSLPAGLFNEQFFGPGTRLTVL.

The gene calls are TRBV6-1 and TRBJ2-3; 8 nucleotides match TRBD2. The CDR3 length is 15 residues. Germline V lookup: CDR1 MNHNS, CDR2 SASEGT. The V gene end was trimmed by 7 bases and the J gene end by 6 bases; junction bases not matched to a gene: 12. Here the CDR3 DNA reads TGTGCCAGCACAAGCTTAGCGGGGTTTTTGGATACGCAGTATTTT. Amino acid sequence: CASTSLAGFLDTQYF.

This sequence joins TRBV7-9 and TRBJ2-3; 11 bases are shared with TRBD2. Germline CDR1 is SEHNR and CDR2 is FQNEAQ (reference sequence). V lost 5 bases and J lost 5; bases outside the gene matches: 6. This CDR3 is built from 15 residues. CDR3 in amino acids: CASSRGTSGRDTQYF. CDR3 sequence (DNA): TGTGCCAGCAGCCGCGGGACTAGCGGCAGAGATACGCAGTATTTT.

The genes are TRBV19 and TRBJ2-2; the D gene is possibly TRBD1 (6 bases). The CDR3 runs to 15 residues. Germline V CDR1 and CDR2: LNHDA, SQIVND (reference sequence). Trimming left V 7 bases short and J 0 bases short, with 12 bases between. The CDR3 DNA sequence: TGTGCCAGTAATCCGGACAGCTCGAACACCGGGGAGCTGTTTTTT. Protein sequence: CASNPDSSNTGELFF.

CDR3 sequence reads: CASSMGQATEAFF. As DNA, the CDR3 is TGTGCCAGTAGTATGGGACAGGCCACTGAAGCTTTCTTT. The gene calls are TRBV19 and TRBJ1-1; 8 bases line up with TRBD1. The CDR3 loop spans 13 amino acids. The germline V gene encodes CDR1 LNHDA and CDR2 SQIVND (reference sequence). The trim removed 3 bases at V and 4 bases at J, leaving 1 base unmatched.

This clone was counted once. V gene TRBV19 combines with J gene TRBJ1-5; D is possibly TRBD1 (5 bases). The V gene lost 7 bases and the J gene lost 6 bases, with 19 bases spanning the gap. The CDR3 is made up of 15 amino acids. Germline V gene sequence: CDR1 LNHDA, CDR2 SQIVND (reference sequence). CDR3 sequence reads: CASTGPGQGGQPQHF. The CDR3 nucleotides are TGTGCCAGTACGGGGCCCGGGCAGGGAGGTCAGCCCCAGCATTTT.

The chain links TRBV27 to TRBJ1-2; D gene ambiguous. Trimming took off 2 bases at V and 2 bases at J, with 6 bases between the two ends. This CDR3 comprises 13 residues. Per the germline V gene, CDR1 is MNHEY and CDR2 is SMNVEV (reference sequence). As DNA, the CDR3 is TGTGCCAGCAGTTTACAGAGCAACTATGGCTACACCTTC. It translates to CASSLQSNYGYTF.

The chain couples TRBV5-1 to TRBJ2-1; 9 bases are shared with TRBD1. Germline lookup yields CDR1 SGHRS and CDR2 YFSETQ. The V and J ends lost 5 bases and 4 bases, in that order; junction bases with no gene match: 4. The CDR3 extends over 14 amino acids. Here the CDR3 reads CASSRDREYNEQFF. The CDR3 coding sequence is TGCGCCAGCAGTCGGGACAGGGAATACAATGAGCAGTTCTTC.

This sequence joins TRBV11-2 and TRBJ2-3; D perhaps matches TRBD2 (7 bases). Trimming pared 2 bases from V and 0 bases from J, leaving 12 bases between. This CDR3 comprises 16 residues. CDR1 SGHAT and CDR2 FQNNGV come from the germline V gene. In DNA, the CDR3 is TGTGCCAGCAGCTTAAGTGCGGGGGCTAGCACAGATACGCAGTATTTT. This codes for CASSLSAGASTDTQYF.

This sequence joins TRBV7-9 and TRBJ2-7; 8 bases agree with TRBD1. V shed 6 bases and J 5 bases; nucleotides not matched to a gene: 12. Per germline, CDR1 SEHNR and CDR2 FQNEAQ (reference sequence). This CDR3 is 15 amino acids long. CDR3 nucleotide sequence: TGTGCCAGCAGGACTCCGGAGGACAGGGAACACGAGCAGTACTTC. Its translation: CASRTPEDREHEQYF. Drawing the rest from reference TRBV7-9 and TRBJ2-7, the complete variable domain is DTGVSQNPRHKITKRGQNVTFRCDPISEHNRLYWYRQTLGQGPEFLTYFQNEAQLEKSRLLSDRFSAERPKGSFSTLEIQRTEQGDSAMYLCASRTPEDREHEQYFGPGTRLTVT.

The V gene is TRBV7-9, the J gene TRBJ2-7, with TRBD1 identical over 7 bases. Germline-derived CDR1 and CDR2 are SEHNR and FQNEAQ (reference sequence). The CDR3 extends over 14 amino acids. V dropped 3 bases and J dropped 0; count of bases not matched to a gene: 2. CDR3 loop: CASSFPGGSYEQYF. The CDR3 nucleotides read TGTGCCAGCAGCTTTCCAGGGGGCTCCTACGAGCAGTACTTC.

The V call is TRBV11-2, the J call TRBJ1-2; 10 bases are a match to TRBD1. The V and J ends lost 0 bases and 4 bases, in that order; junction bases with no gene match: 5. The CDR3 loop spans 16 amino acids. Germline V gene lookup returns CDR1 SGHAT and CDR2 FQNNGV. CDR3 nucleotide sequence: TGTGCCAGCAGCTTAGATCACGGGACAGGGGTCTATGGCTACACCTTC. This gives the protein CASSLDHGTGVYGYTF.

This chain links TRBV9 with TRBJ2-2, with a weak D call TRBD2 (5 bases). CDR1 and CDR2 (germline): SGDLS, YYNGEE. This CDR3 region has 16 residues. Trimming cost V 2 bases and J 0 bases, with 11 bases left between them. CDR3 protein: CASSVASLANTGELFF. CDR3 nucleotides: TGTGCCAGCAGCGTCGCTAGCCTCGCGAACACCGGGGAGCTGTTTTTT.

V is TRBV10-3 and J is TRBJ1-5, with 11 positions matching TRBD1. V gave up 6 bases and J gave up 2 bases; unmatched junction bases: 3. The CDR3 loop spans 15 amino acids. From germline, CDR1 is ENHRY and CDR2 SYGVKD. As DNA, the CDR3 is TGTGCCATCAGCGCGGGACAGGGGGGCAATCAGCCCCAGCATTTT. Protein: CAISAGQGGNQPQHF.

V usage is TRBV29-1 and J usage is TRBJ2-3; D is possibly TRBD2 (6 bases). The V end lost 5 bases, the J end lost 3 bases, and 12 bases lay between the germline ends. Germline values: CDR1 SQVTM, CDR2 ANQGSEA. The CDR3 has 13 residues. DNA of the CDR3: TGCAGCGTTAATGCCGGGGGTACAGATACGCAGTATTTT. Translation: CSVNAGGTDTQYF.

The rearrangement joins TRBV5-1 to TRBJ1-1; D gene unclear. This CDR3 comprises 13 residues. V lost 3 bases and J lost 0, with 6 bases in between. CDR1 SGHRS and CDR2 YFSETQ come from the germline V gene. Written as DNA, the CDR3 is TGCGCCAGCAGCTCTAACATGAACACTGAAGCTTTCTTT. Translating gives CASSSNMNTEAFF.

V gene TRBV4-2 combines with J gene TRBJ2-2; 8 nucleotides line up with TRBD1. V lost 2 bases and J lost 3; bases outside the gene matches: 8. Germline lookup yields CDR1 LGHNA and CDR2 YNFKEQ. The CDR3 extends over 17 amino acids. The CDR3 reads CASSQPAMDRDTGELFF. The CDR3 nucleotides read TGTGCCAGCAGCCAACCAGCAATGGACAGGGACACCGGGGAGCTGTTTTTT.

The gene calls are TRBV19 and TRBJ1-2; 9 bases are a match to TRBD1. The germline gives CDR1 LNHDA, CDR2 SQIVND (reference sequence). This CDR3 contains 15 residues. V lost 3 bases, J lost 3 bases, and 5 bases stayed unmatched. CDR3 loop: CASSIHRGLDYGYTF. In DNA form, the CDR3 reads TGTGCCAGTAGTATTCACAGGGGGCTCGACTATGGCTACACCTTC. Using reference TRBV19 and TRBJ1-2 for the parts outside the CDR3, the full variable domain is DGGITQSPKYLFRKEGQNVTLSCEQNLNHDAMYWYRQDPGQGLRLIYYSQIVNDFQKGDIAEGYSVSREKKESFPLTVTSAQKNPTAFYLCASSIHRGLDYGYTFGSGTRLTVV.

This clone was picked up a small number of times. The chain has TRBV7-8 and TRBJ2-1, with 7 bases lining up with TRBD1. This CDR3 has 15 residues. Trimming removed 2 bases from V and 0 bases from J; junction bases left unmatched: 1. Germline CDR1 SGHVS, CDR2 FQNEAQ. The CDR3 DNA follows: TGTGCCAGCAGCTTATGGACAGGCTCCTACAATGAGCAGTTCTTC. This sequence encodes CASSLWTGSYNEQFF.

V usage is TRBV5-1 and J usage is TRBJ2-2, with 7 bases that match TRBD2. This CDR3 comprises 16 residues. The trim removed 2 bases at V and 0 bases at J, leaving 4 bases unmatched. Looked up from germline, CDR1 is SGHRS and CDR2 is YFSETQ. This CDR3 is CASSLTGGPNTGELFF. Here the CDR3 DNA reads TGCGCCAGCAGCTTAACGGGAGGTCCGAACACCGGGGAGCTGTTTTTT.

This clone was counted a single time. This chain uses TRBV28 with TRBJ1-3; D not certain. CDR1 is MDHEN, CDR2 SYDVKM, per germline. The CDR3 contains 13 residues. V was trimmed by 5 bases and J by 3 bases, leaving 8 bases between them. The CDR3 DNA reads TGTGCCAGCAGTCATAACAGTGGAAACACCATATATTTT. Protein sequence: CASSHNSGNTIYF. The variable domain in full, with the rest retrieved from reference TRBV28 and TRBJ1-3, is DVKVTQSSRYLVKRTGEKVFLECVQDMDHENMFWYRQDPGLGLRLIYFSYDVKMKEKGDIPEGYSVSREKKERFSLILESASTNQTSMYLCASSHNSGNTIYFGEGSWLTVV.

V usage is TRBV9 and J usage is TRBJ1-3; D is ambiguous. The CDR3 is 14 amino acids. The V end lost 0 bases, the J end lost 0 bases, and 4 bases lay between the germline ends. Germline lookup yields CDR1 SGDLS and CDR2 YYNGEE. The chain's CDR3 is CASSVAGSGNTIYF. CDR3 DNA: TGTGCCAGCAGCGTAGCGGGCTCTGGAAACACCATATATTTT. Combining the CDR3 with reference TRBV9 and TRBJ1-3 gives the whole variable domain DSGVTQTPKHLITATGQRVTLRCSPRSGDLSVYWYQQSLDQGLQFLIQYYNGEERAKGNILERFSAQQFPDLHSELNLSSLELGDSALYFCASSVAGSGNTIYFGEGSWLTVV.

This clone was seen just once. The gene calls are TRBV4-2 and TRBJ2-2; D uncertain. V was trimmed by 0 bases and J by 8 bases, leaving 4 bases between them. The CDR3 contains 12 residues. The V gene's germline CDR1 is LGHNA and CDR2 YNFKEQ. In nucleotides, the CDR3 is TGTGCCAGCAGCCAAGAGTTGGGGGAGCTGTTTTTT. Residues: CASSQELGELFF.

The chain carries TRBV4-1 and TRBJ1-6; the D is unclear. The CDR3 extends over 19 amino acids. In germline, CDR1 is MGHRA, CDR2 YSYEKL. Trimming removed 0 bases at V and 0 bases at J, with 15 bases between. The CDR3 DNA reads TGCGCCAGCAGCCAAGATCTCTTTGGTCTGAGCTCCTATAATTCACCCCTCCACTTT. Protein product: CASSQDLFGLSSYNSPLHF.

The rearrangement links TRBV29-1 to TRBJ2-1; TRBD2 is a possible D gene (5 bases). Trimming left V 3 bases short and J 9 bases short, with 24 bases between. This CDR3 is built from 16 residues. Germline CDR1 is SQVTM and CDR2 is ANQGSEA. Here the CDR3 DNA reads TGCAGCGTTGAGATTCTGGCAGGCTTGCGAGGGAGTGAGCAGTTCTTC. Protein sequence: CSVEILAGLRGSEQFF.

This chain joins TRBV4-1 and TRBJ2-3, with 12 nucleotides matching TRBD2. The CDR3 has 19 residues. Per the germline V gene, CDR1 is MGHRA and CDR2 is YSYEKL. The J segment lost 2 bases and the V segment lost 1 base, leaving 10 bases of the junction unmatched. CDR3 sequence (DNA): TGCGCCAGCAGCCAAGTAGCCCTCGGACTAGCGGGGAACACAGATACGCAGTATTTT. This codes for CASSQVALGLAGNTDTQYF.